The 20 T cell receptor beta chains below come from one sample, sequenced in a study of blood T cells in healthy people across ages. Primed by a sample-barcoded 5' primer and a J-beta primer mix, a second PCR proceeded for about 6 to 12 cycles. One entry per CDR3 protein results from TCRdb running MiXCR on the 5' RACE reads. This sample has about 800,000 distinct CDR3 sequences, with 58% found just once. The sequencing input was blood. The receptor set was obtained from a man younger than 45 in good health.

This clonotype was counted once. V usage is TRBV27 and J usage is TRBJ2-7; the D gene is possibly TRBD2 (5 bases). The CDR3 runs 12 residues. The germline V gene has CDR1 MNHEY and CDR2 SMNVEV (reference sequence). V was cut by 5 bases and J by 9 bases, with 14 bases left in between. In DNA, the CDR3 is TGTGCCAGCAGTACACTCCGGGGTACGCAGTACTTC. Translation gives CASSTLRGTQYF.

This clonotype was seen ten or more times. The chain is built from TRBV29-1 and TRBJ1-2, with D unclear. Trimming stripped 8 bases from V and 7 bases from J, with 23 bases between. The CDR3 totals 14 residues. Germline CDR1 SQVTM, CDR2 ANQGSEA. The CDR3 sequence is CSSFSGVGLGGYTF. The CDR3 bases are TGCAGCTCTTTTAGCGGGGTGGGTCTAGGTGGCTACACCTTC.

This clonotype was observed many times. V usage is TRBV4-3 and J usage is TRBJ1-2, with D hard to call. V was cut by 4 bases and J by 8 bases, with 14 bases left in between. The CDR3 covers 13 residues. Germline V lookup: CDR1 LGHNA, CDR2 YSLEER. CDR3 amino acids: CASSPYPNGGYTF. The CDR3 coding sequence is TGCGCCAGCAGCCCATATCCTAACGGCGGCTACACCTTC.

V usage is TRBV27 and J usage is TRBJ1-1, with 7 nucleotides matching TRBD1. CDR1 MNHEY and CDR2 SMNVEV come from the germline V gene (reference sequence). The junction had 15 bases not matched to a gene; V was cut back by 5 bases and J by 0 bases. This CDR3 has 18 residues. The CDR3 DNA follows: TGTGCCAGCAGTCCTTTATTTGAGACAGGGACCCTGAACACTGAAGCTTTCTTT. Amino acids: CASSPLFETGTLNTEAFF.

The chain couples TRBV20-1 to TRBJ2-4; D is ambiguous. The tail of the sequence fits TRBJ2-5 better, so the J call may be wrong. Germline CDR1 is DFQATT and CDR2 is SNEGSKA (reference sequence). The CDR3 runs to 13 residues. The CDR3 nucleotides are TGCAGTGCTAGCCCCCCTCCACGGGAGACCCAGTACTTC. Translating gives CSASPPPRETQYF.

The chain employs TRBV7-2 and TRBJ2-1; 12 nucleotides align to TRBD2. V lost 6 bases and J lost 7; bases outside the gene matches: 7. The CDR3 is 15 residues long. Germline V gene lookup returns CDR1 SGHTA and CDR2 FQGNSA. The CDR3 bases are TGTGCCAGCAGTTCCGGACTAGCGGGATGGAATGAGCAGTTCTTC. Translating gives CASSSGLAGWNEQFF.

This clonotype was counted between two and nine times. CDR3 in amino acids: CASLTAHKDAQYF. The CDR3 DNA is TGTGCCAGCTTGACCGCGCATAAAGACGCGCAGTATTTT. The chain has TRBV28 and TRBJ2-3; D gene unclear. Germline V gene data show CDR1 as MDHEN and CDR2 as SYDVKM. This CDR3 is 13 amino acids long. Trimming removed 8 bases at V and 10 bases at J, with 19 bases between.

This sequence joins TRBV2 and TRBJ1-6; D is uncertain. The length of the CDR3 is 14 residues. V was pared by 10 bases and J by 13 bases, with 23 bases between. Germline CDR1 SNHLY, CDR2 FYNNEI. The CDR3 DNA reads TGTGCCACCAAAGGGCAGTTAGAACCCGTCCCCCTCCACTTT. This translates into CATKGQLEPVPLHF.

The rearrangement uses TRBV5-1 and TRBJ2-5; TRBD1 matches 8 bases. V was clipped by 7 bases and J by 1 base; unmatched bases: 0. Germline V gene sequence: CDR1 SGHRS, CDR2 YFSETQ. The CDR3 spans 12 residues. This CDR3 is CASGTGQETQYF. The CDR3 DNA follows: TGCGCCAGCGGGACAGGCCAAGAGACCCAGTACTTC.

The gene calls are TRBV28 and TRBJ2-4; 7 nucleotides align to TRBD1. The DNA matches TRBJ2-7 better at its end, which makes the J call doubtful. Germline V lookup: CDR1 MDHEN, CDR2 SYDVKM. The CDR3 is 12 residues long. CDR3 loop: CATRGYPYEQYF. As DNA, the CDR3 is TGTGCCACCAGGGGGTACCCCTACGAGCAGTACTTC.

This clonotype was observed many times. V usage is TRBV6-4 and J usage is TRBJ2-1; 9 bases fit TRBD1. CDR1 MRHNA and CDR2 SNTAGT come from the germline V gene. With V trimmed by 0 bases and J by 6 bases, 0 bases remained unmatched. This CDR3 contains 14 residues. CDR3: CASSDSTGGNEQFF. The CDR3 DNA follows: TGTGCCAGCAGTGACTCGACAGGGGGCAATGAGCAGTTCTTC.

The CDR3 sequence: CASSSGAGTGGLGYTF. The CDR3 DNA is TGTGCCAGCAGCTCAGGTGCCGGGACAGGGGGTCTTGGCTACACCTTC. The V gene is TRBV7-2, the J gene TRBJ1-2, with 11 bases matching TRBD1. The CDR3 spans 16 residues. CDR1 is SGHTA, CDR2 FQGNSA, per germline. V gave up 4 bases and J gave up 7 bases; unmatched junction bases: 11.

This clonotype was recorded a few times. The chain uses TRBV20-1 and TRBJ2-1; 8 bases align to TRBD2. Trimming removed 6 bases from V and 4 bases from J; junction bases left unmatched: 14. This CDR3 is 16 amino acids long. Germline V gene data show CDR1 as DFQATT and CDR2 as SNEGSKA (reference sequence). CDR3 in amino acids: CSAHAPASGHYNEQFF. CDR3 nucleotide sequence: TGCAGTGCCCACGCCCCCGCTAGCGGGCATTACAATGAGCAGTTCTTC.

In DNA form, the CDR3 reads TGCGCCAGCAGTCCCGGCCAGACCCACGAGCAGTTCTTC. This sequence encodes CASSPGQTHEQFF. The V call is TRBV10-1, the J call TRBJ2-1, with D unclear. This CDR3 comprises 13 residues. Germline CDR1 is WNHNN and CDR2 is SYGVQD (reference sequence). Trimming removed 5 bases from V and 10 bases from J, with 15 bases in between.

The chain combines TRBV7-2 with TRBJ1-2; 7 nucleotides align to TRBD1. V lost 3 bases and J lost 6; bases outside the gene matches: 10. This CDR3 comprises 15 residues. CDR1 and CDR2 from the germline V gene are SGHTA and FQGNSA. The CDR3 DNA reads TGTGCCAGCAGCTTTCGGACAGGAGGGAATCATGGCTACACCTTC. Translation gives CASSFRTGGNHGYTF.

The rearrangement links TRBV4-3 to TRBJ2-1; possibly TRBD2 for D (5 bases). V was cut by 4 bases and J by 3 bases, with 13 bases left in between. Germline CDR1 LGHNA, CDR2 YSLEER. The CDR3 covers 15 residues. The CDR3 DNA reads TGCGCCAGCAGCCCTGATAATAGCGTCTACAATGAGCAGTTCTTC. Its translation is CASSPDNSVYNEQFF.

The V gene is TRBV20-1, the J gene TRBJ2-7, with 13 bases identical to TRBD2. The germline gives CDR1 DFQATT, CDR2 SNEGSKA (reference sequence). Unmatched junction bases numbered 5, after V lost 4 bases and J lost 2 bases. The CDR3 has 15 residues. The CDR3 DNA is TGCAGTGCTACCGGGACTAGCGGGGCTACCTACGAGCAGTACTTC. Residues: CSATGTSGATYEQYF.

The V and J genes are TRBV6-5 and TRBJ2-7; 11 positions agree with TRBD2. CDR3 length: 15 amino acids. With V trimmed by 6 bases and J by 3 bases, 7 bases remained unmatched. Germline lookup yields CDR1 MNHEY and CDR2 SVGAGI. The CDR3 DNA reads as TGTGCCAGCAGCGAAACTAGCGGGAGTAACTACGAGCAGTACTTC. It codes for CASSETSGSNYEQYF.

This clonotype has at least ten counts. Here the CDR3 DNA reads TGTGCCAGCAGCCCCGACAATTTAATCACTGAAGCTTTCTTT. It specifies CASSPDNLITEAFF. The rearrangement joins TRBV7-2 to TRBJ1-1; D gene uncertain. The CDR3 extends over 14 amino acids. Per the germline V gene, CDR1 is SGHTA and CDR2 is FQGNSA. The V end was cut by 5 bases, the J end by 4 bases, with 14 bases between.

Here the CDR3 DNA reads TGTGCCAGCACCCCTCCCCGGGGGACAGGAAACACTAGACCCCTCCACTTT. Translated, it gives CASTPPRGTGNTRPLHF. This sequence joins TRBV7-3 and TRBJ1-6; 8 bases match TRBD1. The germline V gene has CDR1 SGHTA and CDR2 FQGTGA. Losses at the gene ends were 7 bases for V and 12 bases for J; bases not matched to a gene: 20. CDR3 size: 17 residues.